This T cell receptor beta chain was captured by sequencing in a study of naive and memory T cell subsets. Findings and limits, study-wide: In CD4 and CD8 cells, diversity dropped from naive through EMRA.

V was clipped by 0 bases and J by 5 bases, with 11 bases between them. The CDR3 extends over 15 amino acids. Germline values: CDR1 SGHKS, CDR2 YYEKEE (reference sequence). CD4 T cells were positively selected, then CD8 T cells from the CD4-negative fraction. Turning to this clonotype: Antigen unknown.

Two oligonucleotides, mixed equimolar, formed the beta constant-region primer covering TRBC1 and TRBC2. TCRdb independently ran MiXCR on the UMI-ligation and nested PCR reads; one entry per CDR3 protein. The top ten hold about 0.14% of the sample, which has some 150,000 distinct CDR3 sequences, approximately 15% seen once. The sequence derives from a human donor in good health. J is TRBJ2-2 and V is TRBV5-5, with D maybe TRBD2 (6 bases). The specimen was naive CD4+ T cells from blood. CDR3 DNA: TGTGCCAGCAGCTTGGAACTAGCTAGGACCGGGGAGCTGTTTTTT. This translates into CASSLELARTGELFF.